This T cell receptor (beta chain) was retrieved from a study of CD8 T cells in ankylosing spondylitis. Study-level points and caveats: A motif in TCR beta, a set of 8 or 9 highly homologous variants, appeared characteristic of ankylosing spondylitis blood.

Making use of molecular barcodes, quantitative 5'-RACE generated TCR beta libraries. TCRdb redid the calling of the 5' RACE reads with MiXCR, one entry per CDR3 protein. The top ten hold 3.5% of the sample, which has 300,000 to 350,000 distinct CDR3 sequences, around 21% seen once. About this clonotype: Its antigen remains unidentified.

Sequenced material: blood, either unsorted or a sorted T cell fraction (not recorded which). This clonotype originated in a female donor with ankylosing spondylitis or in good health (not recorded which).

CDR3 loop: CASSAGTLSSYNEQFF. The CDR3, as DNA: TGTGCCAGCAGTGCCGGGACACTGAGCTCCTACAATGAGCAGTTCTTC. V usage is TRBV12-3 or TRBV12-4 and J usage is TRBJ2-1, with D possibly matching TRBD1 (6 bases). This CDR3 has 16 amino acids. Trimming stripped 5 bases from V and 0 bases from J, with 14 bases between.